A single sample is the source of the 20 T cell receptor beta chains below, sequenced in a study of beta chain features in type 1 diabetes. General study points: The study found moderately but significantly shorter TCRB CDR3s in all four CD4+ subsets of Type 1 diabetes patients.

Their antigens are not known. Every isolated RNA sample was fully reverse transcribed, so sequencing captured expressed TCRB transcripts. The table came from immunoSEQ multiplex PCR; TCRdb's copy has only in-frame clones and leaves some out. The sample lists over 200,000 clones; about a tenth were seen once. The sample comprised naive CD4+ T cells from blood. These receptors were taken from a young man with type 1 diabetes.

The gene calls are TRBV7-2 and TRBJ1-2; 9 nucleotides agree with TRBD1. The CDR3 has 14 amino acids. Trimming took 5 bases from V and 2 from J; bases not matched to a gene: 3. CDR1 is SGHTA and CDR2 is FQGNSA in the germline V gene. This chain's CDR3 is CASSIGTGNYGYTF. The DNA for the CDR3 is TGTGCCAGCAGCATCGGGACAGGGAACTATGGCTACACCTTC.

This clone showed up just a few times. A read error may produce the germline difference seen at one junction end. The chain recombines TRBV28 with TRBJ2-1; possible D gene TRBD1, 6 bases. The CDR3 consists of 12 residues. The germline V gene encodes CDR1 MDHEN and CDR2 SYDVKM. This CDR3 is CASSLAPGERVF. Here the CDR3 DNA reads TGTGCCAGCAGTTTAGCTCCAGGGGAGAGGGTCTTC. Supplemented by reference TRBV28 and TRBJ2-1, the full variable domain reads DVKVTQSSRYLVKRTGEKVFLECVQDMDHENMFWYRQDPGLGLRLIYFSYDVKMKEKGDIPEGYSVSREKKERFSLILESASTNQTSMYLCASSLAPGERVFGPGTRLTVL.

This clone came up a few times. The rearrangement joins TRBV30 to TRBJ1-6; 9 bases are a match to TRBD1. V trimming: 2 bases; J trimming: 9 bases; junction bases outside the gene matches: 5. The germline CDR1 and CDR2 sequences are GTSNPN and SVGIG (reference sequence). The CDR3 covers 14 residues. The CDR3 reads CAWSSTGGGSPLHF. CDR3 DNA: TGTGCCTGGAGTTCGACAGGGGGTGGTTCACCCCTCCACTTT.

This rearrangement joins TRBV9 to TRBJ2-7; D is uncertain. Germline CDR1 is SGDLS and CDR2 is YYNGEE. The V end was cut by 0 bases, the J end by 0 bases, with 10 bases between. This CDR3 region has 15 residues. For the CDR3, the DNA is TGTGCCAGCAGCGTAGAGCTCGGTTCCTCCTACGAGCAGTACTTC. Protein product: CASSVELGSSYEQYF.

The chain recombines TRBV18 with TRBJ1-1, with D perhaps matching TRBD1 (6 bases). The germline V gene encodes CDR1 KGHSH and CDR2 LQKENI. V dropped 3 bases and J dropped 1 base, with 12 bases sitting between them. The CDR3 has 15 amino acids. Written as DNA, the CDR3 is TGTGCCAGCTCACCGAGGACAGTCGCGAACACTGAAGCTTTCTTT. Its translation: CASSPRTVANTEAFF. Full variable domain (outside the CDR3, taken from reference TRBV18 and TRBJ1-1): NAGVMQNPRHLVRRRGQEARLRCSPMKGHSHVYWYRQLPEEGLKFMVYLQKENIIDESGMPKERFSAEFPKEGPSILRIQQVVRGDSAAYFCASSPRTVANTEAFFGQGTRLTVV.

The chain joins TRBV23-1 to TRBJ2-3; the match to TRBD2 covers 9 bases. TRBV23-1 qualifies as an ORF whose function is uncertain. With V trimmed by 4 bases and J by 6 bases, 11 bases remained unmatched. The CDR3 length is 16 residues. This CDR3 is CASSLTSGLRADTQYF. CDR3 sequence (DNA): TGCGCCAGCAGTCTCACTAGCGGGCTGCGTGCGGATACGCAGTATTTT.

This clone was counted only a few times. This chain links TRBV5-8 with TRBJ2-1; tentative D call: TRBD1 (6 bases). Trimming pared 4 bases from V and 0 bases from J, leaving 26 bases between. This CDR3 has 20 residues. The germline V gene encodes CDR1 SGHTS and CDR2 YDEGEE. The CDR3 is CASSHSPGHGSQSSYNEQFF. In DNA form, the CDR3 reads TGTGCCAGCAGCCACAGTCCGGGACACGGATCCCAATCCTCCTACAATGAGCAGTTCTTC.

The chain couples TRBV4-3 to TRBJ2-5; 7 bases map to TRBD2. CDR1 and CDR2 (germline): LGHNA, YSLEER. This CDR3 has 14 amino acids. V shed 2 bases, J shed 5 bases, and the junction held 5 bases outside the gene matches. CDR3 sequence: CASSQTLGGETQYF. DNA for the CDR3: TGCGCCAGCAGCCAAACACTGGGGGGGGAGACCCAGTACTTC.

The sample holds a few counts of this clone. The chain carries TRBV4-1 and TRBJ2-7; a weak D match, TRBD1 (6 bases). This CDR3 contains 14 residues. The germline gives CDR1 MGHRA, CDR2 YSYEKL. V was trimmed by 1 base and J by 3 bases, leaving 10 bases between them. The CDR3 sequence is CASSQVLQGYEQYF. CDR3 in DNA: TGCGCCAGCAGCCAAGTACTACAGGGCTACGAGCAGTACTTC.

This clone was observed a handful of times. The chain carries TRBV5-1 and TRBJ2-7; D is perhaps TRBD2 (6 bases). CDR1 SGHRS and CDR2 YFSETQ come from the germline V gene. V was pared by 0 bases and J by 6 bases, with 13 bases between. This CDR3 contains 14 residues. The CDR3 region is CASSLVSGGSEQYF. DNA of the CDR3: TGCGCCAGCAGCTTGGTCTCCGGGGGATCCGAGCAGTACTTC.

The rearrangement uses TRBV5-6 and TRBJ1-1, with 11 bases identical to TRBD1. V gave up 2 bases and J gave up 5 bases; unmatched junction bases: 5. Germline V gene data show CDR1 as SGHDT and CDR2 as YYEEEE. This CDR3 is built from 15 residues. This CDR3 is CASSFRDRGGTEAFF. The CDR3 nucleotides read TGTGCCAGCAGCTTCCGGGACAGGGGGGGGACTGAAGCTTTCTTT.

This clone was observed a few times. The chain joins TRBV7-9 to TRBJ1-3; 8 bases are a match to TRBD1. This CDR3 has 15 residues. The J segment lost 0 bases and the V segment lost 8 bases, leaving 6 bases of the junction unmatched. Per the germline V gene, CDR1 is SEHNR and CDR2 is FQNEAQ (reference sequence). Here the CDR3 reads CASSWDRNSGNTIYF. The CDR3 DNA is TGTGCCAGCTCCTGGGACAGGAACTCTGGAAACACCATATATTTT.

V usage is TRBV5-1 and J usage is TRBJ2-5; tentative D call: TRBD2 (5 bases). Germline V gene lookup returns CDR1 SGHRS and CDR2 YFSETQ. V shed 2 bases and J shed 4 bases, with 9 bases lying between them. The CDR3 contains 13 residues. CDR3 in amino acids: CASSLIGGETQYF. CDR3 in DNA: TGCGCCAGCAGCTTAATCGGAGGAGAGACCCAGTACTTC.

V usage is TRBV28 and J usage is TRBJ2-3; 9 bases fit TRBD2. Germline-derived CDR1 and CDR2 are MDHEN and SYDVKM. This CDR3 contains 14 residues. Losses at the gene ends were 11 bases for V and 4 bases for J; bases not matched to a gene: 10. The CDR3 spells CAGRGAGGPDTQYF. CDR3 bases: TGTGCCGGCCGTGGGGCGGGGGGGCCAGATACGCAGTATTTT.

The chain carries TRBV11-2 and TRBJ2-3, with 8 bases fitting TRBD1. The CDR3 covers 15 residues. V trimming: 5 bases; J trimming: 2 bases; junction bases outside the gene matches: 6. Germline V lookup: CDR1 SGHAT, CDR2 FQNNGV. CDR3 region: CASSPRQGPTDTQYF. The CDR3 bases are TGTGCCAGCAGCCCACGACAGGGGCCCACAGATACGCAGTATTTT.

V and J are TRBV29-1 and TRBJ2-5; 7 bases match TRBD2. Per the germline V gene, CDR1 is SQVTM and CDR2 is ANQGSEA. This CDR3 has 16 amino acids. Trimming took 6 bases from V and 5 from J; bases not matched to a gene: 18. The CDR3 reads CSVPGRGSGLGETQYF. Here the CDR3 DNA reads TGCAGCGTCCCTGGGAGGGGCTCAGGGCTGGGGGAGACCCAGTACTTC. Using reference TRBV29-1 and TRBJ2-5 for the parts outside the CDR3, the full variable domain is SAVISQKPSRDICQRGTSLTIQCQVDSQVTMMFWYRQQPGQSLTLIATANQGSEATYESGFVIDKFPISRPNLTFSTLTVSNMSPEDSSIYLCSVPGRGSGLGETQYFGPGTRLLVL.

This clone was detected only a few times. This chain joins TRBV11-2 and TRBJ2-6, with TRBD1 as a possible D gene (6 bases). Germline V gives CDR1 SGHAT, CDR2 FQNNGV. Trimming took 1 base from V and 0 from J, leaving 10 bases between them. The CDR3 loop spans 17 amino acids. CDR3 region: CASSLAGASSGANVLTF. Here the CDR3 DNA reads TGTGCCAGCAGCTTAGCAGGGGCAAGCTCTGGGGCCAACGTCCTGACTTTC.

This chain links TRBV7-9 with TRBJ2-7, with D perhaps TRBD2 (5 bases). The germline V gene has CDR1 SEHNR and CDR2 FQNEAQ (reference sequence). Trimming pared 5 bases from V and 3 bases from J, leaving 20 bases between. The CDR3 runs 16 residues. CDR3 nucleotide sequence: TGTGCCAGCAGCATTCTCCGAGGGCTACGGGTCTACGAGCAGTACTTC. Protein sequence: CASSILRGLRVYEQYF.

The rearrangement links TRBV27 to TRBJ1-1; the match to TRBD1 covers 7 bases. This CDR3 contains 14 residues. Germline trimming cut 7 bases from V and 1 base from J; bases unmatched to any gene: 6. CDR1 is MNHEY, CDR2 SMNVEV, per germline (reference sequence). CDR3 protein: CASKVAGGNTEAFF. CDR3 coding DNA: TGTGCCAGCAAAGTCGCAGGGGGGAACACTGAAGCTTTCTTT.

A few counts support this clone. J is TRBJ1-5 and V is TRBV30; D is unclear. Trimming left V 2 bases short and J 10 bases short, with 15 bases between. Germline values: CDR1 GTSNPN, CDR2 SVGIG (reference sequence). The CDR3 spans 13 residues. The CDR3 is CAWSPGLANPQHF. The CDR3 bases are TGTGCCTGGAGTCCGGGCCTAGCTAATCCCCAGCATTTT.